The entry below describes one T cell receptor (beta chain). What it binds is unknown. The germline V gene has CDR1 MGHRA and CDR2 YSYEKL. This CDR3 is 15 amino acids long. V dropped 2 bases and J dropped 4; count of bases not matched to a gene: 5. This record belongs to a study of shared clonotypes between healthy human individuals. Study-level points and caveats: Limited genetic and exposure-history diversity came from having few donors.

CD4+ cells were split into CD45RA+ naive and CD45RA-negative memory subsets. Produced via immunoSEQ multiplex PCR; TCRdb's table is partial and in-frame only. There are over 850,000 clones in the sample; approximately 80% occur only once, and approximately 0.5% lies in the top ten. Sequencing input: memory CD4+ T cells from PBMCs. The subset is: CD45RA-negative fraction. The TCR originated in a man aged 18 to 29 in good health. Some clones in this sample may be carry-over from other donors' samples. The chain couples TRBV4-1 to TRBJ2-3; the match to TRBD1 covers 8 bases. As DNA, the CDR3 is TGCGCCAGCAGCCAACATGGACAGGGAGCAGATACGCAGTATTTT. This encodes CASSQHGQGADTQYF.